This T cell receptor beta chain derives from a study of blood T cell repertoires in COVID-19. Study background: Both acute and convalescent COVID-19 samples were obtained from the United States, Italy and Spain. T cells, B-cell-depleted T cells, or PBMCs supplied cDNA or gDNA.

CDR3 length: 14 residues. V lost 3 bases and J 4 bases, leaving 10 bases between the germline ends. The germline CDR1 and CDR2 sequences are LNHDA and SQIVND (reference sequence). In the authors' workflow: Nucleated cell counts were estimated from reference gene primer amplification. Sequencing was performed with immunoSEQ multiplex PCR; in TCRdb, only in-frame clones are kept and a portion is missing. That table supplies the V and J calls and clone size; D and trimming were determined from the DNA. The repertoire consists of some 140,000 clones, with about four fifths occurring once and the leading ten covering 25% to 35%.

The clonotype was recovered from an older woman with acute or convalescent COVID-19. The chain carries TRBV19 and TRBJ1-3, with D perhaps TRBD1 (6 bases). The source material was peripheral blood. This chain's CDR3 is CASSITGPGNTIYF. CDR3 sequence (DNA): TGTGCCAGTAGTATCACAGGGCCCGGAAACACCATATATTTT.